Below, one T cell receptor (beta chain) is given with its context. The sample originates from a study of shared T cell receptors in the human thymus. Trimming took 4 bases from V and 0 from J, leaving 13 bases between them. The CDR3 spans 15 residues. The germline V gene encodes CDR1 SGHDN and CDR2 FVKESK. TCRdb keeps only in-frame clones here, not all; method: immunoSEQ multiplex PCR. The table shows about 380,000 clones, with over 90% occurring only once. This receptor was taken from a human donor. The chain employs TRBV14 and TRBJ2-7, with D perhaps TRBD1 (5 bases). The material sequenced was thymocytes. The CDR3 is CASSLRSDSSYEQYF. The CDR3 DNA reads TGTGCCAGCAGCCTCCGATCAGACAGCTCCTACGAGCAGTACTTC.